A selection of T cell receptor beta chains follows, all from one sample in a study of blood T cells in healthy people across ages. A single record per CDR3 protein comes from TCRdb applying MiXCR to the 5' RACE reads. This sample has 600,000 or so distinct CDR3 sequences, with less than 35% found just once. The sequenced material came from blood. These receptors all stem from a woman of 80 years or more in good health. Each CDR3 is given with its conserved first and last residue. The order of the fields is clone size, V gene, D gene, J gene, CDR3 DNA, CDR3 protein. D genes are given only for firm matches. Size values are once, few and many counts, or a class for expanded clones, and some rows have none.

size: .
V: TRBV7-9
D: TRBD2
J: TRBJ2-7
DNA: TGTGCCAGCAGCTTAGGCGGCGGGGGGGCATTGGGTGAGCAGTACTTC
CDR3: CASSLGGGGALGEQYF

size: many
V: TRBV5-1
D: .
J: TRBJ2-7
DNA: TGCGCCAGCAGCTTGGCCTCGGCGACCTACGAGCAGTACTTC
CDR3: CASSLASATYEQYF

size: .
V: TRBV6-2/TRBV6-3
D: .
J: TRBJ2-6
DNA: TGTGCCAGCAGTGGGTCAGGCTCTGGGGTCAACGTCCTGACTTTC
CDR3: CASSGSGSGVNVLTF

size: many
V: TRBV20-1
D: .
J: TRBJ2-4
DNA: TGCAGTGCTGGGGAAGGCAAAAACATTCAGTACTTC
CDR3: CSAGEGKNIQYF

size: many
V: TRBV28
D: .
J: TRBJ1-5
DNA: TGTGCCAGCAGCTTAATTGGGAGTTATCAGCCCCAGCATTTT
CDR3: CASSLIGSYQPQHF

size: .
V: TRBV2
D: .
J: TRBJ1-6
DNA: TGTGCCAGCAGTGAGGCGGGTTTTGGTTCACCCCTCCACTTT
CDR3: CASSEAGFGSPLHF

size: .
V: TRBV5-1
D: TRBD1
J: TRBJ2-7
DNA: TGCGCCGGCAGCTATAACAGGGGCTTGGACAATGAGCAGTACTTC
CDR3: CAGSYNRGLDNEQYF

size: many
V: TRBV5-1
D: TRBD1
J: TRBJ2-1
DNA: TGCGCCAGCAGCCTTGACAGGGGGCCTTTTGGCGAGCAGTTCTTC
CDR3: CASSLDRGPFGEQFF

size: .
V: TRBV21-1
D: .
J: TRBJ1-2
DNA: TGTGCCAGCAGCCCCCGGGACAGGGGGGGTGATGGCTACACCTTC
CDR3: CASSPRDRGGDGYTF

size: once
V: TRBV7-2
D: .
J: TRBJ2-5
DNA: TGTGTCAGCAGCCCCCTATCGGGGGACCGGGAGGAGACCCAGTACTTC
CDR3: CVSSPLSGDREETQYF

size: once
V: TRBV12-3/TRBV12-4
D: .
J: TRBJ2-3
DNA: TGTGCCAGCAGTTCAGGTGACATGAGAGCAGATACGCAGTATTTT
CDR3: CASSSGDMRADTQYF

size: few
V: TRBV2
D: TRBD1
J: TRBJ2-2
DNA: TGTGCCAGCACCGCCCGGGACAGGATGAACACCGGGGAGCTGTTTTTT
CDR3: CASTARDRMNTGELFF

size: many
V: TRBV10-3
D: TRBD2
J: TRBJ2-1
DNA: TGTGCCATCAGTGACGGCGGGGGCTACAATGAGCAGTTCTTC
CDR3: CAISDGGGYNEQFF

size: .
V: TRBV20-1
D: TRBD1
J: TRBJ2-7
DNA: TGCAGTGCTAGAGATTACCGACAGGGACCCTACAATGAGCAGTACTTC
CDR3: CSARDYRQGPYNEQYF

size: many
V: TRBV5-1
D: TRBD1
J: TRBJ2-7
DNA: TGCGCCAGCAGCTTGGCCGCGCGGGACAGGAGGTCCTACGAGCAGTACTTC
CDR3: CASSLAARDRRSYEQYF

size: .
V: TRBV4-2
D: .
J: TRBJ2-4
DNA: TGTGCCAGCAGCCCTATATCCTGGGTGGCCAAAAACATTCAGTACTTC
CDR3: CASSPISWVAKNIQYF

size: many
V: TRBV7-3
D: .
J: TRBJ1-5
DNA: TGTGCCAGCAGCTTATGGCAGCCCCAGCATTTT
CDR3: CASSLWQPQHF

size: many
V: TRBV20-1
D: .
J: TRBJ1-1
DNA: TGCAGTGCTCGACAGGATATGAACACTGAAGCTTTCTTT
CDR3: CSARQDMNTEAFF

size: few
V: TRBV6-6
D: .
J: TRBJ1-5
DNA: TGTGCCAGCAGTTTTGGAAGGGTTAGCAATCAGCCCCAGCATTTT
CDR3: CASSFGRVSNQPQHF

size: many
V: TRBV15
D: .
J: TRBJ1-5
DNA: TGTGCCACCAGCCCCCAAACGGGTTCGGGTCGGCCCCAGCATTTT
CDR3: CATSPQTGSGRPQHF

size: many
V: TRBV6-1
D: TRBD2
J: TRBJ2-3
DNA: TGTGCCAGCAGTGACCGAGCGGGGGGACTCGGTACGCAGTATTTT
CDR3: CASSDRAGGLGTQYF

size: many
V: TRBV9
D: TRBD2
J: TRBJ2-3
DNA: TGTGCCAGCAGCGTCCCAAGCGGGGGTGGAAGCACAGATACGCAGTATTTT
CDR3: CASSVPSGGGSTDTQYF

size: .
V: TRBV5-1
D: .
J: TRBJ2-1
DNA: TGCGCCAGCAAGATTCCGGGACCTCACAATGAGCAGTTCTTC
CDR3: CASKIPGPHNEQFF

size: many
V: TRBV6-6
D: TRBD1
J: TRBJ1-2
DNA: TGTGCCAGCAGTTACCGGACAGGGGTAGGCTACACCTTC
CDR3: CASSYRTGVGYTF

size: many
V: TRBV7-2
D: .
J: TRBJ2-1
DNA: TGTGCCAGCAGCCTGGCCGTGGGGGTATACAATGAGCAGTTCTTC
CDR3: CASSLAVGVYNEQFF

size: few
V: TRBV14
D: TRBD1
J: TRBJ1-5
DNA: TGTGCCAGCAGCCAGGGGACAGGGCCCGATCAGCCCCAGCATTTT
CDR3: CASSQGTGPDQPQHF

size: many
V: TRBV11-2
D: .
J: TRBJ2-5
DNA: TGTGCCAGCAGCCCCCAAAGGGAGACCCAGTACTTC
CDR3: CASSPQRETQYF

size: many
V: TRBV7-3
D: TRBD2
J: TRBJ2-3
DNA: TGTGCCAGCAGCCCCAGGGCTAGCGGGATCGGAGATACGCAGTATTTT
CDR3: CASSPRASGIGDTQYF

size: many
V: TRBV18
D: .
J: TRBJ2-5
DNA: TGTGCCAGCTCACCACTCGACAGGTCGAAAGAGACCCAGTACTTC
CDR3: CASSPLDRSKETQYF

size: .
V: TRBV15
D: .
J: TRBJ2-1
DNA: TGTGCCACCAGCAGGCTAGGGGGGGGCTTGGCCGAGCAGTTCTTC
CDR3: CATSRLGGGLAEQFF

size: many
V: TRBV7-2
D: .
J: TRBJ2-5
DNA: TGTGCCAGCAGCCCGGGACTTGGACACAGCCAAGAGACCCAGTACTTC
CDR3: CASSPGLGHSQETQYF

size: many
V: TRBV12-3/TRBV12-4
D: TRBD2
J: TRBJ2-1
DNA: TGTGCCAGCAGTCCGGCTAGCGGGGGGGCACGAGAGCAGTTCTTC
CDR3: CASSPASGGAREQFF

size: many
V: TRBV20-1
D: .
J: TRBJ1-2
DNA: TGCAGTGCTAGAGATTCGGCCAGGGGCTTGAACTATGGCTACACCTTC
CDR3: CSARDSARGLNYGYTF

size: once
V: TRBV7-2
D: .
J: TRBJ2-3
DNA: TGTGCCAGCAGCTTGCAGGGCCCCACACAGGATACGCAGTATTTT
CDR3: CASSLQGPTQDTQYF

size: many
V: TRBV7-2
D: TRBD1
J: TRBJ2-5
DNA: TGTGCCAGCAGCTTAAACAGGGGGAGGCAAGAGACCCAGTACTTC
CDR3: CASSLNRGRQETQYF

size: .
V: TRBV29-1
D: TRBD1
J: TRBJ2-3
DNA: TGCAGCGCTAGGGAGACAGGGACGAGCACAGATACGCAGTATTTT
CDR3: CSARETGTSTDTQYF

size: few
V: TRBV14
D: TRBD2
J: TRBJ2-3
DNA: TGTGCCAGCAGACAAGAGCCCACTAGCGGGGTCACAGATACGCAGTATTTT
CDR3: CASRQEPTSGVTDTQYF

size: .
V: TRBV7-2
D: .
J: TRBJ2-1
DNA: TGTGCCAGCAGCCCAGACCCCGGGCCCAATGAGCAGTTCTTC
CDR3: CASSPDPGPNEQFF

size: few
V: TRBV30
D: .
J: TRBJ1-1
DNA: TGTGCCTGGAGCGGCCGGGGTGACACTGAAGCTTTCTTT
CDR3: CAWSGRGDTEAFF

size: .
V: TRBV20-1
D: .
J: TRBJ2-5
DNA: TGCAGTGCCCTAAAGACTAGTCGGGAGCAGTACTTC
CDR3: CSALKTSREQYF

size: many
V: TRBV7-3
D: .
J: TRBJ2-3
DNA: TGTGCCAGCAGCTTAAATCCGGGATATACAGATACGCAGTATTTT
CDR3: CASSLNPGYTDTQYF